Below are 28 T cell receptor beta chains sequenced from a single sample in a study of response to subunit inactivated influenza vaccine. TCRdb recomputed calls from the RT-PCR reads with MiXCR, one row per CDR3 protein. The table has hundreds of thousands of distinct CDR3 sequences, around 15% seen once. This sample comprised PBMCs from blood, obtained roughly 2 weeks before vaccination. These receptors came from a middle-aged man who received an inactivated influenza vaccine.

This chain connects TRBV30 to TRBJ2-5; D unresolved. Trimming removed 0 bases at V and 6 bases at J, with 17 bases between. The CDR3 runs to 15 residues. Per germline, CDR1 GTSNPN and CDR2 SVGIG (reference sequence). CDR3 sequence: CAWSVAPGFRQTQYF. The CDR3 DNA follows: TGTGCCTGGAGTGTAGCCCCCGGTTTCCGGCAGACCCAGTACTTC.

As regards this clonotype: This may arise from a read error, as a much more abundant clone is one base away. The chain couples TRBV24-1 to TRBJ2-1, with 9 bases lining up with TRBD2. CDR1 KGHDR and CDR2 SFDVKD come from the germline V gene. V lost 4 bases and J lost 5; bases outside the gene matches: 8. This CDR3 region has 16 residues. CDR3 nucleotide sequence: TGTGCCACCAGTGACAGTAGCGGGAGAATAGACAATGAGCAGTTCTTC. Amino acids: CATSDSSGRIDNEQFF.

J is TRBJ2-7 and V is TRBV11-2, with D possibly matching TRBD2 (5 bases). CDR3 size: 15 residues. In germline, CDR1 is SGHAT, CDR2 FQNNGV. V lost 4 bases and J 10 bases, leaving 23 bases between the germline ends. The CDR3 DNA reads TGTGCCAGCAGCTCCGGACTGAGACCAATTACGCGACAGTACTTC. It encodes CASSSGLRPITRQYF. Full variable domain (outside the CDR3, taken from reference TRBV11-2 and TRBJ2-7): EAGVAQSPRYKIIEKRQSVAFWCNPISGHATLYWYQQILGQGPKLLIQFQNNGVVDDSQLPKDRFSAERLKGVDSTLKIQPAKLEDSAVYLCASSSGLRPITRQYFGPGTRLTVT.

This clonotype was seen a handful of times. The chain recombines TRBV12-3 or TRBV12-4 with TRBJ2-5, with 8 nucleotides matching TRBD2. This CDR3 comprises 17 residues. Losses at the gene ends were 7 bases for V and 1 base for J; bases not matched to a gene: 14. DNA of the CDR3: TGTGCCAGCACCCCGGACGGGGGGGTCAGCCCCCAAGAGACCCAGTACTTC. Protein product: CASTPDGGVSPQETQYF.

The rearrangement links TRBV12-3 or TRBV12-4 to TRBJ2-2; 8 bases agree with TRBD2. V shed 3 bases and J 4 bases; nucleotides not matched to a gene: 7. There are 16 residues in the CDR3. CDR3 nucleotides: TGTGCCAGCAGTTTTGCGGGAGGTTTCGGCACCGGGGAGCTGTTTTTT. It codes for CASSFAGGFGTGELFF.

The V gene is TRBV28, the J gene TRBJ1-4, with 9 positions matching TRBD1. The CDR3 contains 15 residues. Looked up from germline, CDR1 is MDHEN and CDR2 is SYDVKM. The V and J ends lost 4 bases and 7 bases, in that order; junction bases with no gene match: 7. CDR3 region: CASSSPGQGSEKLFF. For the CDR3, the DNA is TGTGCCAGCAGTTCACCGGGACAGGGTAGTGAAAAACTGTTTTTT.

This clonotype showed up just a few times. The CDR3 nucleotides read TGTGCCAGCAGTTACAGAGCCGGGACGGACGCTAACTATGGCTACACCTTC. Translated, it gives CASSYRAGTDANYGYTF. V and J are TRBV6-5 and TRBJ1-2; D may be TRBD1 (5 bases). The germline V gene encodes CDR1 MNHEY and CDR2 SVGAGI. The CDR3 totals 17 residues. Trimming removed 2 bases at V and 0 bases at J, with 16 bases between.

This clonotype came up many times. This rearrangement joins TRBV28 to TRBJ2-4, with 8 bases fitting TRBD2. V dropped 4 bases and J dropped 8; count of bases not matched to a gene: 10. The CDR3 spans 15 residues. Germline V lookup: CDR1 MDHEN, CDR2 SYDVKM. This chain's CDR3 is CASSSPRRGGYIQYF. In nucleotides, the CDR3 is TGTGCCAGCAGTTCACCCCGCCGGGGGGGGTACATTCAGTACTTC.

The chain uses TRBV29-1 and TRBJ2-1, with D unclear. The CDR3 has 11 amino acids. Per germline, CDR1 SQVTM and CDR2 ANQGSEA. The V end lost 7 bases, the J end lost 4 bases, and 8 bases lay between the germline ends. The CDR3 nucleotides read TGCAGCGCTAAGGGATACAATGAGCAGTTCTTC. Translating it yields CSAKGYNEQFF.

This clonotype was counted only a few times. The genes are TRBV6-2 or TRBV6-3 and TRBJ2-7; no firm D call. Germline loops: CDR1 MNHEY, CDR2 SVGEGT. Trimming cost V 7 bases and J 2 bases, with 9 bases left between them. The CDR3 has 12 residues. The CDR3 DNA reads TGTGCCAGCACAGACAAAACCTACGAGCAGTACTTC. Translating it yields CASTDKTYEQYF.

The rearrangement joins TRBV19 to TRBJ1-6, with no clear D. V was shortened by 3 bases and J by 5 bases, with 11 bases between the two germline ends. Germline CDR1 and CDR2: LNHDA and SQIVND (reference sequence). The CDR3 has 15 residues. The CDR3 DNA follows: TGTGCCAGTAGTATCAAGAAAACAAATAATTCACCCCTCCACTTT. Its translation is CASSIKKTNNSPLHF.

CDR3 loop: CASSYSLVSSYNEQFF. In DNA, the CDR3 is TGTGCCAGCAGTTACTCTCTAGTGAGCTCCTACAATGAGCAGTTCTTC. J is TRBJ2-1 and V is TRBV6-2 or TRBV6-3, with unresolved D. Germline V lookup: CDR1 MNHEY, CDR2 SVGEGT. V lost 0 bases and J lost 0, with 9 bases in between. This CDR3 comprises 16 residues.

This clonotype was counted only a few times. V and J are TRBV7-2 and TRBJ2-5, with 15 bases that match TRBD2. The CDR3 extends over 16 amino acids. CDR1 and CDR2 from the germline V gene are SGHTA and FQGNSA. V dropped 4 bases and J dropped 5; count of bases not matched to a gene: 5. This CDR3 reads CASSWTSGGAWETQYF. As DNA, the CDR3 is TGTGCCAGCAGCTGGACTAGCGGGGGGGCGTGGGAGACCCAGTACTTC.

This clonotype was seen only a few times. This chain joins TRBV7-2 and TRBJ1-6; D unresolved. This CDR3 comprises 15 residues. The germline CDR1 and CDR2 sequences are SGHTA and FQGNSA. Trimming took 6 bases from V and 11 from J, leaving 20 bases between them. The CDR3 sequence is CASSRNGGSKAPLHF. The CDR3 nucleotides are TGTGCCAGCAGTCGAAATGGTGGGTCTAAGGCACCCCTCCACTTT.

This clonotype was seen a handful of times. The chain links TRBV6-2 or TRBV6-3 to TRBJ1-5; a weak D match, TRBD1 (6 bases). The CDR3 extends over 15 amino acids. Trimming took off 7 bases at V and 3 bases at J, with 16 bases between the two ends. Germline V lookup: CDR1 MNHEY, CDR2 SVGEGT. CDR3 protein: CASKSLDRDNQPQHF. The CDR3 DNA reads TGTGCCAGCAAATCCTTGGACAGAGACAATCAGCCCCAGCATTTT.

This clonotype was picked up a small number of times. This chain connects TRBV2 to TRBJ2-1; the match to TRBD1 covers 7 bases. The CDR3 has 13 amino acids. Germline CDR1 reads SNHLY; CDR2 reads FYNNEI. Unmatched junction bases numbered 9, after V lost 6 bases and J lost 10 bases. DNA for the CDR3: TGTGCCAGCAGGGGCTCGACAGGGTACGAGCAGTTCTTC. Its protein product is CASRGSTGYEQFF.

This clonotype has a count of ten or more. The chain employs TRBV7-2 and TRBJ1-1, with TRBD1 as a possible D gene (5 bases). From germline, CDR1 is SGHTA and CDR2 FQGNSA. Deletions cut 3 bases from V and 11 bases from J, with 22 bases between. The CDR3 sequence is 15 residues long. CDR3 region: CASSFSKWGRVQAFF. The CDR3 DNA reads TGTGCCAGCAGCTTCTCAAAATGGGGCCGGGTGCAGGCTTTCTTT.

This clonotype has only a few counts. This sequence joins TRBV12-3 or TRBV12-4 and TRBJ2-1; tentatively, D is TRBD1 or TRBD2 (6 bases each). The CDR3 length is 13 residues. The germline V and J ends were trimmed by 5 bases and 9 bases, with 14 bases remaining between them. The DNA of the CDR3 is TGTGCCAGCAGTCCTTCGGGGGCGGGTGAGCAGTTCTTC. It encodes CASSPSGAGEQFF.

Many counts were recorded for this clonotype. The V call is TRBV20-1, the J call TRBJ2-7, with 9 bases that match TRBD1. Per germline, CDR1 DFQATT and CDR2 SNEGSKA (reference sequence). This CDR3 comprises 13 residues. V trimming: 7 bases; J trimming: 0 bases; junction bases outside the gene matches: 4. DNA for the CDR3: TGCAGTGTTAGGGACAGGGCCTCCTACGAGCAGTACTTC. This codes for CSVRDRASYEQYF.

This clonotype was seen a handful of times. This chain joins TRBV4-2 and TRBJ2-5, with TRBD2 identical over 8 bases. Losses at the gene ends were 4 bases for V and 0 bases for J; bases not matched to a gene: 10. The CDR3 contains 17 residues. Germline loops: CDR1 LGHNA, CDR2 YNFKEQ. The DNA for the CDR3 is TGTGCCAGCAGCCCCCGGCAGGGCGGGGGGAACCAAGAGACCCAGTACTTC. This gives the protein CASSPRQGGGNQETQYF.

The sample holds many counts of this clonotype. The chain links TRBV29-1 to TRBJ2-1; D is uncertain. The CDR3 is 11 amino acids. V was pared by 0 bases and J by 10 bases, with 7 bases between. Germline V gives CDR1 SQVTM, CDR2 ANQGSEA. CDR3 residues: CSVEDVWEQFF. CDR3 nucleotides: TGCAGCGTTGAAGATGTTTGGGAGCAGTTCTTC.

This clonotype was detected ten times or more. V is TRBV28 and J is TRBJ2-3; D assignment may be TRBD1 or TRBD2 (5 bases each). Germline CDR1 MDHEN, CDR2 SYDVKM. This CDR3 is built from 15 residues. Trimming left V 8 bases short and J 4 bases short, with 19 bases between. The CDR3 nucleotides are TGTGCCAGCCGACTTCGGGGCCCAAGGCCAGATACGCAGTATTTT. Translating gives CASRLRGPRPDTQYF. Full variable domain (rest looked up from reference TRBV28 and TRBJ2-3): DVKVTQSSRYLVKRTGEKVFLECVQDMDHENMFWYRQDPGLGLRLIYFSYDVKMKEKGDIPEGYSVSREKKERFSLILESASTNQTSMYLCASRLRGPRPDTQYFGPGTRLTVL.

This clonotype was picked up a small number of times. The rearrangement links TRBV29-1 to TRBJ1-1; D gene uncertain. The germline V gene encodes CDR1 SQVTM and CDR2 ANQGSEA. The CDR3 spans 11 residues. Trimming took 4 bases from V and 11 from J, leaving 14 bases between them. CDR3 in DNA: TGCAGCGTTGCGGTCAGCTCGGTGGCTTTCTTT. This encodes CSVAVSSVAFF.

The CDR3 coding sequence is TGTGCCAGCAGCTCCGGGACTAGCGGGTTCTATGAGACCCAGTACTTC. Its translation: CASSSGTSGFYETQYF. The rearrangement joins TRBV7-2 to TRBJ2-5; 12 positions match TRBD2. Germline-derived CDR1 and CDR2 are SGHTA and FQGNSA. The CDR3 is 16 residues long. The V gene end was trimmed by 4 bases and the J gene end by 5 bases; junction bases not matched to a gene: 8.

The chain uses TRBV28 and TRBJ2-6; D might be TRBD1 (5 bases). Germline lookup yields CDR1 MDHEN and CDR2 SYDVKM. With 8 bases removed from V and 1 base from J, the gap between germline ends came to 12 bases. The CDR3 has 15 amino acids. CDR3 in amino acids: CASGSQGSGANVLTF. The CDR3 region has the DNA TGTGCCAGCGGGTCCCAGGGATCTGGGGCCAACGTCCTGACTTTC.

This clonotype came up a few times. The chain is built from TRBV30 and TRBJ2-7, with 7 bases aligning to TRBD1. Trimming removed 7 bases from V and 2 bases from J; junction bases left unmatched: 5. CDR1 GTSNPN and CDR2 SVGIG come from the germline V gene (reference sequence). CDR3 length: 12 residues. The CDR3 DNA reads TGTGCCTTCTCCGACAGGGCCTACGAGCAGTACTTC. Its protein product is CAFSDRAYEQYF.

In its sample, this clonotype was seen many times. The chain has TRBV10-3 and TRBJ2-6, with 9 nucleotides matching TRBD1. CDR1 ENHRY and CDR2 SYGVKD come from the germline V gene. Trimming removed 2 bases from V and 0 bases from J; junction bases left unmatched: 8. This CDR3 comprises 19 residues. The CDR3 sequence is CAISETGDRVASGANVLTF. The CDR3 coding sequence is TGTGCCATCAGTGAGACAGGGGACAGGGTTGCCTCTGGGGCCAACGTCCTGACTTTC.

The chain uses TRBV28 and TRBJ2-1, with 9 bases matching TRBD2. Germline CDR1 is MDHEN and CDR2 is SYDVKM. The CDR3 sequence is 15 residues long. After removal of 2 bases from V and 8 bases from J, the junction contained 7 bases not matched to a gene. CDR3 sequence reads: CASSLAGRGGHEQFF. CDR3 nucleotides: TGTGCCAGCAGTTTAGCCGGGCGGGGGGGCCATGAGCAGTTCTTC. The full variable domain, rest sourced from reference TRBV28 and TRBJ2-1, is DVKVTQSSRYLVKRTGEKVFLECVQDMDHENMFWYRQDPGLGLRLIYFSYDVKMKEKGDIPEGYSVSREKKERFSLILESASTNQTSMYLCASSLAGRGGHEQFFGPGTRLTVL.